This TCR beta chain was captured in a study of early T cells in non-severe SARS-CoV-2 infection. Study background: Unpaired chains resulted from sequencing bulk RNA of unsorted whole blood.

Via MiXCR, TCRdb re-called the 5' RACE reads, giving one row per CDR3 protein. The table records about 42,000 distinct CDR3 sequences, roughly 7.1% of them present only once. This clonotype has a count of ten or more. Per the germline V gene, CDR1 is SGHVS and CDR2 is FQNEAQ. The CDR3 extends over 14 amino acids. The germline V and J ends were trimmed by 0 bases and 2 bases, with 5 bases remaining between them. The clonotype comes from an adult who was a healthcare worker with PCR-confirmed SARS-CoV-2 infection or an uninfected control (not recorded which). The chain carries TRBV7-8 and TRBJ2-1; D gene uncertain. The sample comprised whole blood. CDR3 sequence (DNA): TGTGCCAGCAGCTTAGCAACAGCCTACAATGAGCAGTTCTTC. Encoded protein: CASSLATAYNEQFF.